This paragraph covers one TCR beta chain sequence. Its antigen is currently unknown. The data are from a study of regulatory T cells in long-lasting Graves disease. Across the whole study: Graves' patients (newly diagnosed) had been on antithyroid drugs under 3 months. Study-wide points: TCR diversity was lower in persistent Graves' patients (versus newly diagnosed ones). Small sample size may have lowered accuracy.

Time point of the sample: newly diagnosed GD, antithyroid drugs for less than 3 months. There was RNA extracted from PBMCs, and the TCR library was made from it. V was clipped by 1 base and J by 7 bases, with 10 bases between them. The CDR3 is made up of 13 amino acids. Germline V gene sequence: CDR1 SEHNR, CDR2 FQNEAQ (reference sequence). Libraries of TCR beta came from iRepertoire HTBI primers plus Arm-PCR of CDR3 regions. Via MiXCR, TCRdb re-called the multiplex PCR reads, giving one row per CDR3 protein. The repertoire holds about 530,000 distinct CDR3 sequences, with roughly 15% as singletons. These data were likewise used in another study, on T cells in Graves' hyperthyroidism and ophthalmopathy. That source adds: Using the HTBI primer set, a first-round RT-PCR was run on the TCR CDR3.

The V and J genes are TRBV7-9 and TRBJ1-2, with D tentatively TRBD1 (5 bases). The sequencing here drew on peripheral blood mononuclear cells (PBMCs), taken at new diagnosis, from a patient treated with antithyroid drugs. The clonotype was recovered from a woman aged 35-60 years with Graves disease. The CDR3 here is CASSLGEDTGYTF. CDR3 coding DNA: TGTGCCAGCAGCTTAGGAGAGGACACTGGCTACACCTTC.